The source of this TCR beta chain is a study of graft-versus-host responses after intestinal transplantation. Study background: Those transplanted obtained multivisceral, liver-intestinal, or isolated intestinal grafts.

The germline V gene encodes CDR1 SQVTM and CDR2 ANQGSEA. CDR3 size: 12 residues. Trimming removed 4 bases from V and 9 bases from J, with 10 bases in between. General study points: Researchers found GvH clones in recipient marrow, and some showed up first in ileum or blood. Where graft-donor T cell macrochimerism was present, patients had high graft-versus-host to host-versus-graft clonal ratios in allografts.

Points on this clone: Its target is unknown.

The table came from immunoSEQ multiplex PCR; TCRdb's copy has only in-frame clones and leaves some out. Among fewer than 45,000 clones listed, 91% were seen once. The V and J genes are TRBV29-1 and TRBJ1-6; D perhaps matches TRBD1 (5 bases). The starting material was PBMCs, obtained around 330 days after intestinal transplant. This TCR derives from a human patient who received an intestinal transplant, so some T cells may come from the graft donor. CDR3 in amino acids: CSVGGGGSPLHF. Written as DNA, the CDR3 is TGCAGCGTTGGCGGCGGGGGTTCACCCCTCCACTTT.